What follows describes a single T cell receptor (beta chain). Deep was the level used in running the assay. Libraries were prepared by immunoSEQ multiplex PCR; TCRdb keeps only in-frame clonotypes and omits some of them. The sample records 630,000 or so clones, nearly 98% being singletons. These data are taken from a study of shared clonotypes between healthy human individuals. The CDR3 is made up of 16 amino acids. Germline CDR1 reads SQVTM; CDR2 reads ANQGSEA. With 1 base clipped from V and 4 bases from J, the junction kept 7 bases outside the gene matches. CD45RO-negative, CCR7-positively selected cells formed the naive CD8 fraction, excluding terminally differentiated effector memory CD45RA+ cells. Within Nashville, Tennessee resided all donors, each a Caucasian adult.

Sequencing was performed on naive CD8+ T cells sorted from blood. This sequence joins TRBV29-1 and TRBJ2-3; 11 nucleotides agree with TRBD2. This TCR derives from a man aged 25-40 years in good health. CDR3 residues: CSVEVTSGSQADTQYF. CDR3 nucleotides: TGCAGCGTTGAAGTTACTAGCGGGAGTCAAGCAGATACGCAGTATTTT.